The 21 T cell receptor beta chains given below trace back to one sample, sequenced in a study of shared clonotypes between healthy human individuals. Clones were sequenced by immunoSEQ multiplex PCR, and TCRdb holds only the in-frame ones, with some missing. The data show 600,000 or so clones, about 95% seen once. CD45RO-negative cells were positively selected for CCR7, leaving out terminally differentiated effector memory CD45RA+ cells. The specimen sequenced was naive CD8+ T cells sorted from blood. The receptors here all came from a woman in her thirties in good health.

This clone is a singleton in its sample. In DNA, the CDR3 is TGTGCCAGCAGCGGACAGGGGCCCGGCACCGGGGAGCTGTTTTTT. It is translated as CASSGQGPGTGELFF. The rearrangement links TRBV11-2 to TRBJ2-2; 9 positions match TRBD1. V dropped 5 bases and J dropped 4; count of bases not matched to a gene: 5. CDR1 and CDR2 from the germline V gene are SGHAT and FQNNGV. This CDR3 has 15 amino acids. Drawing the rest from reference TRBV11-2 and TRBJ2-2, the complete variable domain is EAGVAQSPRYKIIEKRQSVAFWCNPISGHATLYWYQQILGQGPKLLIQFQNNGVVDDSQLPKDRFSAERLKGVDSTLKIQPAKLEDSAVYLCASSGQGPGTGELFFGEGSRLTVL.

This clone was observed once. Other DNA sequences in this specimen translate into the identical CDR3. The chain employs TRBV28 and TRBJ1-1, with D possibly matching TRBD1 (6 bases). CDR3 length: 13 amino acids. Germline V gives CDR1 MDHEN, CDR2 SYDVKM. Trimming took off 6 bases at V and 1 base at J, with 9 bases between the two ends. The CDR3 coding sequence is TGTGCCAGCAGCATGACAGGGAACACTGAAGCTTTCTTT. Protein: CASSMTGNTEAFF.

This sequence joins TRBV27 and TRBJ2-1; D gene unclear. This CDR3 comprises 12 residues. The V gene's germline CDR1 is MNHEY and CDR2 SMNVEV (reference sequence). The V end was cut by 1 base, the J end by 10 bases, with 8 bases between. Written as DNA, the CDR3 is TGTGCCAGCAGTTTATTGGTGGGAGAGCAGTTCTTC. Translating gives CASSLLVGEQFF.

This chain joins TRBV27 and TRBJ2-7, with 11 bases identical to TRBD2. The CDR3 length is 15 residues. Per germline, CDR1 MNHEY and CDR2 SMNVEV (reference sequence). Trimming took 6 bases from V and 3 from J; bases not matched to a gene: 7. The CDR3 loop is CASRKLAGEGYEQYF. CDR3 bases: TGTGCCAGCAGGAAACTAGCGGGAGAAGGCTACGAGCAGTACTTC.

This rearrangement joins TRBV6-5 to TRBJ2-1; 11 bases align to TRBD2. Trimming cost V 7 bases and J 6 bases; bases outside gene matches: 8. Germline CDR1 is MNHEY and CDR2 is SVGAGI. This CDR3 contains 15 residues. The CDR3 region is CASTLVSGRANEQFF. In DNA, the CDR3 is TGTGCCAGCACCCTTGTTAGCGGGAGGGCCAATGAGCAGTTCTTC.

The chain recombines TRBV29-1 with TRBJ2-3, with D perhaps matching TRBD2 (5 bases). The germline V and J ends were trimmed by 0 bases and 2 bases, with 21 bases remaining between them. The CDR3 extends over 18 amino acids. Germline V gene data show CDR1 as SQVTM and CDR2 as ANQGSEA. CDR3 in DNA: TGCAGCGTTGAAGATGTCCCTGATCTATGGCGGGTCACAGATACGCAGTATTTT. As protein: CSVEDVPDLWRVTDTQYF.

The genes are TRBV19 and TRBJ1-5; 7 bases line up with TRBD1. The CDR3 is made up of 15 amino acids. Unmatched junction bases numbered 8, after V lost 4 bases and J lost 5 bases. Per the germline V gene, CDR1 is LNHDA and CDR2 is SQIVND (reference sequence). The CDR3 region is CASSTKGTAHQPQHF. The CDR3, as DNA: TGTGCCAGTAGTACCAAAGGGACAGCGCATCAGCCCCAGCATTTT.

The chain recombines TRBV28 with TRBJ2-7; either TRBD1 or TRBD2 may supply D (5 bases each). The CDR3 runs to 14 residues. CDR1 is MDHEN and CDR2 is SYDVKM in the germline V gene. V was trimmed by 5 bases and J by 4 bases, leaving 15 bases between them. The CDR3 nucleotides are TGTGCCAGCAGTGGGGGACGGAGGACTTACGAGCAGTACTTC. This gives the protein CASSGGRRTYEQYF.

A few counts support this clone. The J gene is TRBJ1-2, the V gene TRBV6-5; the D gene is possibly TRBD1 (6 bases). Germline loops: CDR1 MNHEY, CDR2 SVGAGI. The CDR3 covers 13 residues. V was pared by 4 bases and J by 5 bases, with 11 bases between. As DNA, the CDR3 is TGTGCCAGCAGTTTAGGACAGCCGTATGGCTACACCTTC. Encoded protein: CASSLGQPYGYTF.

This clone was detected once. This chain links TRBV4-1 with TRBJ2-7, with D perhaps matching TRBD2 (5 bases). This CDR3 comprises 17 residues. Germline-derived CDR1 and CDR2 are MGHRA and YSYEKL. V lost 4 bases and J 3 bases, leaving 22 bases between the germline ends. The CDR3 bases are TGCGCCAGCAGCCCGTACCTTGAAGTGGAGGCCTTCTACGAGCAGTACTTC. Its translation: CASSPYLEVEAFYEQYF.

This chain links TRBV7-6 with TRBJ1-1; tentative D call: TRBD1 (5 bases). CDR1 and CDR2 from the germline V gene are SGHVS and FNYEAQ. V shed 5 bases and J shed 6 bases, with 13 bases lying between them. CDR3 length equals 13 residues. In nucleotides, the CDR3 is TGTGCCAGCAGCACAATTGGGGGGGCTGAAGCTTTCTTT. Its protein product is CASSTIGGAEAFF.

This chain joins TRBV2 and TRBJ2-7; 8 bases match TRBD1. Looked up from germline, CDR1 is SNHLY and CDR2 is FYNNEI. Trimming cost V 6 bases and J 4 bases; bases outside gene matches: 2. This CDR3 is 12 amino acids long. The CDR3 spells CASRGDRYEQYF. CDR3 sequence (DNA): TGTGCCAGCAGGGGGGACAGGTACGAGCAGTACTTC.

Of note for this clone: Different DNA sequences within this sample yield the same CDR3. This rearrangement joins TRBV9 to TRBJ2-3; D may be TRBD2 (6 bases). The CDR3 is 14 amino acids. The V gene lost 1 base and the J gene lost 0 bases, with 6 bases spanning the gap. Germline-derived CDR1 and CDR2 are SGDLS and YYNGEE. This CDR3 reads CASSVSGSTDTQYF. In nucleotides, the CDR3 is TGTGCCAGCAGCGTAAGCGGGAGCACAGATACGCAGTATTTT.

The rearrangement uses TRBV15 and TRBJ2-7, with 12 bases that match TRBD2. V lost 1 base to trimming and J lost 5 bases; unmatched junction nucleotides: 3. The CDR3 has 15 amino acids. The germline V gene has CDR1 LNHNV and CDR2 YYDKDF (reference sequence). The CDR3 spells CATSRASSGRDEQYF. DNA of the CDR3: TGTGCCACCAGCAGAGCTTCTAGCGGGAGGGACGAGCAGTACTTC.

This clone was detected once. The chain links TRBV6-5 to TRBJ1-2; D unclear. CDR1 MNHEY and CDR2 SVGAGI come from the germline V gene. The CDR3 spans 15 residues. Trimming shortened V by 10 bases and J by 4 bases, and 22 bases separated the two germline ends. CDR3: CATRFGVGRSYGYTF. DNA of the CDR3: TGTGCCACAAGGTTTGGCGTAGGTCGGAGCTATGGCTACACCTTC.

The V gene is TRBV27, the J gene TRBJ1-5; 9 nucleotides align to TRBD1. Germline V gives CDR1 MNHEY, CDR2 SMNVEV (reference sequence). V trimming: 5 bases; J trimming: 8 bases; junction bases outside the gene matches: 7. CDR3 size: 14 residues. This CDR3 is CASSPGQGLEPQHF. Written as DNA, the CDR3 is TGTGCCAGCAGTCCAGGACAGGGGTTGGAGCCCCAGCATTTT.

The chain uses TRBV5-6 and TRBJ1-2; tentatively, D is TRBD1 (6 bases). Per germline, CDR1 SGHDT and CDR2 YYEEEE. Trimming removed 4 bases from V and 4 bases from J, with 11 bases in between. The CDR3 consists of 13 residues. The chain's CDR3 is CASSGGTLYGYTF. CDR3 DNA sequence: TGTGCCAGCAGCGGCGGGACACTCTATGGCTACACCTTC.

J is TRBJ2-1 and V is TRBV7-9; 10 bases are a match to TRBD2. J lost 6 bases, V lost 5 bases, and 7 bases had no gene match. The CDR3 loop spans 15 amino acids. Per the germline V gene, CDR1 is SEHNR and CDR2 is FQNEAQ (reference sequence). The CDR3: CASSRGSSGSNEQFF. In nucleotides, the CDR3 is TGTGCCAGCAGCCGAGGATCTAGCGGGAGCAATGAGCAGTTCTTC.

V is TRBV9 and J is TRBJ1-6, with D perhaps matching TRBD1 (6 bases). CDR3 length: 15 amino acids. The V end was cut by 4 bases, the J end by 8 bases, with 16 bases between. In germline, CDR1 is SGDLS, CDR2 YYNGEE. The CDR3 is CASSLNGGRDSPLHF. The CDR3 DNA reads TGTGCCAGCAGCCTGAATGGGGGGCGAGATTCACCCCTCCACTTT.

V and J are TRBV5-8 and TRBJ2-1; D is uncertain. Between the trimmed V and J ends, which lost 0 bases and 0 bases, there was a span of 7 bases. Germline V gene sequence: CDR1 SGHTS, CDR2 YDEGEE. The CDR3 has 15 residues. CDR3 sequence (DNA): TGTGCCAGCAGCTTGGGGATTCGCTCCTACAATGAGCAGTTCTTC. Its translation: CASSLGIRSYNEQFF.

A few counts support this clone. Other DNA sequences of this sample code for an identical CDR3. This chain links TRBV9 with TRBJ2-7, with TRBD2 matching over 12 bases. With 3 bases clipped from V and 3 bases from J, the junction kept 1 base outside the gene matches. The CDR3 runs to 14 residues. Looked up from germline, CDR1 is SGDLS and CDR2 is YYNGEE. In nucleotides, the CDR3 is TGTGCCAGCAGCGCGGGACTAGCGGGCTACGAGCAGTACTTC. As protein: CASSAGLAGYEQYF. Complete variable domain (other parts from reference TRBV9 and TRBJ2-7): DSGVTQTPKHLITATGQRVTLRCSPRSGDLSVYWYQQSLDQGLQFLIQYYNGEERAKGNILERFSAQQFPDLHSELNLSSLELGDSALYFCASSAGLAGYEQYFGPGTRLTVT.